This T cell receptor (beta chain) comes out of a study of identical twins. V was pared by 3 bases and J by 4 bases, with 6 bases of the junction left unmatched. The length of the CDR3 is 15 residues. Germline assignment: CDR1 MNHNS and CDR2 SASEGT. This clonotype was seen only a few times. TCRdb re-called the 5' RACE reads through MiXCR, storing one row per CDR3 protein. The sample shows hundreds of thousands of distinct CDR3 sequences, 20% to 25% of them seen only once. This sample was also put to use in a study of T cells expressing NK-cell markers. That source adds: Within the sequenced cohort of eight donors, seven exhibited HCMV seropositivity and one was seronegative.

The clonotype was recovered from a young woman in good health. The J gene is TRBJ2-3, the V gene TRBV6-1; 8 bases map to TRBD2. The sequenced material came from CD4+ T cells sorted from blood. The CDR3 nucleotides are TGTGCCAGCAGTGAGGGAGGACTAGCTGCAGATACGCAGTATTTT. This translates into CASSEGGLAADTQYF.